Following are 26 T cell receptor beta chains from one sample sequenced in a study of CD8 T cells in Susac syndrome. Reverse transcription of 0.5 to 1 ug RNA was performed with random hexamers. TCRdb redid the calling of the immunoSEQ multiplex PCR reads with MiXCR, one entry per CDR3 protein. The table includes under 200,000 distinct CDR3 sequences, around 94% detected once. The material sequenced was CD4+ T cells from PBMCs. Receptor source: a human donor with Susac syndrome.

J is TRBJ2-3 and V is TRBV20-1; no definite D call. V gave up 3 bases and J gave up 8 bases, with 9 bases separating them. This CDR3 comprises 11 residues. Germline-derived CDR1 and CDR2 are DFQATT and SNEGSKA (reference sequence). CDR3 DNA sequence: TGCAGTGCTAGTTCCTTTGGTACGCAGTATTTT. This gives the protein CSASSFGTQYF.

This chain links TRBV2 with TRBJ2-1; 7 bases line up with TRBD1. With 6 bases clipped from V and 4 bases from J, the junction kept 6 bases outside the gene matches. CDR1 is SNHLY and CDR2 is FYNNEI in the germline V gene. The CDR3 loop spans 14 amino acids. Here the CDR3 reads CASRARDSYNEQFF. CDR3 in DNA: TGTGCCAGCAGGGCCCGGGACAGTTACAATGAGCAGTTCTTC.

The J gene is TRBJ1-1, the V gene TRBV6-5; a possible D gene is TRBD1 (6 bases). V lost 6 bases to trimming and J lost 0 bases, with 14 bases between them. CDR3 length equals 15 residues. Germline CDR1 reads MNHEY; CDR2 reads SVGAGI. The CDR3 bases are TGTGCCAGCAGCCGGACAGAAACCATGAACACTGAAGCTTTCTTT. Amino acid sequence: CASSRTETMNTEAFF.

The CDR3 loop reads CASSQEPTGETQYF. CDR3 DNA sequence: TGTGCCAGCAGCCAAGAGCCAACCGGGGAGACCCAGTACTTC. The rearrangement links TRBV3-1 to TRBJ2-5; D unresolved. Germline V lookup: CDR1 LGHDT, CDR2 YNNKEL (reference sequence). The length of the CDR3 is 14 residues. Trimming took off 0 bases at V and 5 bases at J, with 10 bases between the two ends.

The CDR3 coding sequence is TGTGCCAGCACCCCTAGGGGGGTGGACTATGGCTACACCTTC. As protein: CASTPRGVDYGYTF. This chain joins TRBV9 and TRBJ1-2, with D tentatively TRBD1 (6 bases). The V end was cut by 6 bases, the J end by 3 bases, with 15 bases between. The CDR3 totals 14 residues. Per germline, CDR1 SGDLS and CDR2 YYNGEE. The full variable domain, with the rest looked up from reference TRBV9 and TRBJ1-2, is DSGVTQTPKHLITATGQRVTLRCSPRSGDLSVYWYQQSLDQGLQFLIQYYNGEERAKGNILERFSAQQFPDLHSELNLSSLELGDSALYFCASTPRGVDYGYTFGSGTRLTVV.

The rearrangement joins TRBV9 to TRBJ2-1, with 15 positions matching TRBD2. V was clipped by 3 bases and J by 6 bases; unmatched bases: 4. CDR1 is SGDLS, CDR2 YYNGEE, per germline. CDR3 length: 16 amino acids. The CDR3 is CASSALGLAGGNEQFF. Here the CDR3 DNA reads TGTGCCAGCAGCGCCCTGGGACTAGCGGGGGGCAATGAGCAGTTCTTC.

The chain combines TRBV27 with TRBJ1-2; no definite D call. V lost 3 bases and J 2 bases, leaving 13 bases between the germline ends. Germline CDR1 is MNHEY and CDR2 is SMNVEV (reference sequence). The CDR3 is 15 amino acids. In nucleotides, the CDR3 is TGTGCCAGCAGTTTGAGCGGCGCACGGAACTATGGCTACACCTTC. Translated: CASSLSGARNYGYTF.

The chain couples TRBV5-1 to TRBJ1-1, with D unresolved. The CDR3 sequence is 13 residues long. Trimming shortened V by 7 bases and J by 3 bases, and 13 bases separated the two germline ends. Germline V gives CDR1 SGHRS, CDR2 YFSETQ. The CDR3 DNA follows: TGCGCCAGCGCCGTGGGCGGAGACACTGAAGCTTTCTTT. It translates to CASAVGGDTEAFF.

V is TRBV10-3 and J is TRBJ1-1; D may be TRBD1 (5 bases). Germline lookup yields CDR1 ENHRY and CDR2 SYGVKD. Trimming cost V 8 bases and J 10 bases, with 26 bases left between them. The CDR3 has 15 amino acids. In DNA form, the CDR3 reads TGTGCCATCGCCGGCGGCAGGGATGGGAAAGATCCAGCTTTCTTT. As protein: CAIAGGRDGKDPAFF.

This rearrangement joins TRBV2 to TRBJ1-5, with D unresolved. Trimming took off 5 bases at V and 5 bases at J, with 16 bases between the two ends. There are 15 residues in the CDR3. Germline V CDR1 and CDR2: SNHLY, FYNNEI. The CDR3, as DNA: TGTGCCAGCAGTAAAAGTGGGAAGATCTATCAGCCCCAGCATTTT. It yields the protein CASSKSGKIYQPQHF.

The chain uses TRBV7-2 and TRBJ2-1, with D perhaps matching TRBD1 (6 bases). This CDR3 spans 12 amino acids. CDR1 is SGHTA, CDR2 FQGNSA, per germline. Deletions cut 4 bases from V and 15 bases from J, with 16 bases between. In nucleotides, the CDR3 is TGTGCCAGCAGCTCACAGGGTGGTGTTCGGTTCTTC. Translation: CASSSQGGVRFF. Variable domain in full (rest from reference TRBV7-2 and TRBJ2-1): GAGVSQSPSNKVTEKGKDVELRCDPISGHTALYWYRQSLGQGLEFLIYFQGNSAPDKSGLPSDRFSAERTGGSVSTLTIQRTQQEDSAVYLCASSSQGGVRFFGPGTRLTVL.

This clonotype is a singleton in its sample. V usage is TRBV25-1 and J usage is TRBJ2-5; possible D gene TRBD1, 5 bases. V was cut by 3 bases and J by 4 bases, with 9 bases left in between. Germline V gene lookup returns CDR1 MGHDK and CDR2 SYGVNS. This CDR3 spans 13 amino acids. Here the CDR3 DNA reads TGTGCCAGCAGTGACCAGGGAAGAGAGACCCAGTACTTC. It specifies CASSDQGRETQYF.

The rearrangement uses TRBV3-1 and TRBJ2-5; D unresolved. V shed 1 base and J shed 4 bases, with 4 bases lying between them. The germline gives CDR1 LGHDT, CDR2 YNNKEL (reference sequence). This CDR3 spans 12 amino acids. CDR3 in DNA: TGTGCCAGCAGCCAAGGGGTAGAGACCCAGTACTTC. The encoded protein is CASSQGVETQYF.

This chain uses TRBV9 with TRBJ1-2; 11 nucleotides agree with TRBD1. The CDR3 length is 15 residues. Per germline, CDR1 SGDLS and CDR2 YYNGEE. Losses at the gene ends were 4 bases for V and 6 bases for J; bases not matched to a gene: 8. CDR3 loop: CASSTTGTGGDGYTF. Here the CDR3 DNA reads TGTGCCAGCAGCACGACCGGGACAGGGGGTGATGGCTACACCTTC.

V is TRBV3-1 and J is TRBJ1-1, with unresolved D. V lost 3 bases and J 8 bases, leaving 7 bases between the germline ends. Germline assignment: CDR1 LGHDT and CDR2 YNNKEL (reference sequence). The CDR3 covers 11 residues. Written as DNA, the CDR3 is TGTGCCAGCAGCCACCGACGAGAAGCTTTCTTT. As protein: CASSHRREAFF. The complete variable domain, with remaining parts taken from reference TRBV3-1 and TRBJ1-1, reads DTAVSQTPKYLVTQMGNDKSIKCEQNLGHDTMYWYKQDSKKFLKIMFSYNNKELIINETVPNRFSPKSPDKAHLNLHINSLELGDSAVYFCASSHRREAFFGQGTRLTVV.

The chain combines TRBV10-3 with TRBJ1-6, with 9 bases that match TRBD1. CDR1 is ENHRY and CDR2 is SYGVKD in the germline V gene. This CDR3 contains 15 residues. Losses at the gene ends were 3 bases for V and 10 bases for J; bases not matched to a gene: 7. CDR3: CAISESGTGMSPLHF. Here the CDR3 DNA reads TGTGCCATCAGTGAATCCGGGACAGGGATGTCACCCCTCCACTTT.

This clonotype showed up just once. The rearrangement uses TRBV9 and TRBJ2-4, with 7 bases that match TRBD1. V trimming: 4 bases; J trimming: 2 bases; junction bases outside the gene matches: 3. Germline CDR1 reads SGDLS; CDR2 reads YYNGEE. The CDR3 is 14 residues long. The CDR3 region has the DNA TGTGCCAGCAGCCCGACAGGGACCAAAAACATTCAGTACTTC. Its translation is CASSPTGTKNIQYF.

This clonotype has just one count. This chain connects TRBV7-9 to TRBJ2-1, with unresolved D. Between the trimmed V and J ends, which lost 4 bases and 2 bases, there was a span of 12 bases. There are 15 residues in the CDR3. CDR1 and CDR2 (germline): SEHNR, FQNEAQ (reference sequence). CDR3 DNA sequence: TGTGCCAGCAGCTACGCGGTCCCCGCCTACAATGAGCAGTTCTTC. The encoded protein is CASSYAVPAYNEQFF.

The chain employs TRBV12-3 or TRBV12-4 and TRBJ2-5, with 8 bases that match TRBD2. This CDR3 has 11 residues. V dropped 5 bases and J dropped 12; count of bases not matched to a gene: 5. The CDR3 region has the DNA TGTGCCAGCAGTCGCGGGGGGCCCGAGTACTTC. The encoded protein is CASSRGGPEYF.

This chain joins TRBV2 and TRBJ1-5; D perhaps matches TRBD1 (5 bases). The V gene's germline CDR1 is SNHLY and CDR2 FYNNEI. V lost 4 bases to trimming and J lost 6 bases, with 10 bases between them. CDR3 length: 13 residues. CDR3 nucleotide sequence: TGTGCCAGCAGTGTCATGGGGGGTCAGCCCCAGCATTTT. Its translation: CASSVMGGQPQHF.

The rearrangement joins TRBV10-3 to TRBJ1-2, with D unclear. Trimming took 0 bases from V and 6 from J, leaving 11 bases between them. The CDR3 is 14 residues long. CDR1 and CDR2 from the germline V gene are ENHRY and SYGVKD. The DNA for the CDR3 is TGTGCCATCAGTGAGTCGAGCGAGTGGGATGGCTACACCTTC. This codes for CAISESSEWDGYTF.

V and J are TRBV18 and TRBJ2-2; no definite D call. Germline CDR1 KGHSH, CDR2 LQKENI. Trimming took 4 bases from V and 6 from J, leaving 6 bases between them. The CDR3 runs 12 residues. The CDR3 reads CASSRLAGELFF. DNA of the CDR3: TGTGCCAGCTCACGTCTCGCCGGGGAGCTGTTTTTT.

This sequence joins TRBV18 and TRBJ2-3; D is unclear. CDR3 length: 12 amino acids. V lost 3 bases and J 4 bases, leaving 5 bases between the germline ends. Per the germline V gene, CDR1 is KGHSH and CDR2 is LQKENI. The CDR3 DNA is TGTGCCAGCTCACCCCAGTCAGATACGCAGTATTTT. Translating gives CASSPQSDTQYF.

The rearrangement joins TRBV4-2 to TRBJ2-1; the match to TRBD2 covers 10 bases. J gave up 9 bases and V 0 bases, and 8 bases lay outside the gene matches. This CDR3 has 16 residues. CDR1 is LGHNA and CDR2 is YNFKEQ in the germline V gene. CDR3: CASSQDTSGVIGEQFF. The CDR3 nucleotides are TGTGCCAGCAGCCAAGATACTAGCGGGGTAATTGGTGAGCAGTTCTTC.

The chain uses TRBV5-1 and TRBJ2-1; 11 positions agree with TRBD2. The CDR3 covers 15 residues. V lost 4 bases, J lost 4 bases, and 4 bases stayed unmatched. Germline lookup yields CDR1 SGHRS and CDR2 YFSETQ. The CDR3 bases are TGCGCCAGCAGCATGACTAGCGGGGTTTACAATGAGCAGTTCTTC. Its protein is CASSMTSGVYNEQFF.

This clonotype has a single count. V usage is TRBV10-3 and J usage is TRBJ1-2; 7 nucleotides agree with TRBD1. The CDR3 contains 13 residues. The trim removed 3 bases at V and 8 bases at J, leaving 6 bases unmatched. In germline, CDR1 is ENHRY, CDR2 SYGVKD. The CDR3 loop is CAISDGGGGGYTF. The CDR3 nucleotides read TGTGCCATCAGTGATGGAGGAGGGGGCGGCTACACCTTC.